One sample yielded the 19 T cell receptor beta chains listed below, sequenced in a study of CD8 T cells in ankylosing spondylitis. MiXCR was run by TCRdb on the 5' RACE reads, yielding one entry per CDR3 protein. The table has 150,000 or so distinct CDR3 sequences, under 35% seen once; the top ten hold 6%. The sequenced sample was synovial fluid, either unsorted or a sorted T cell fraction (not recorded which). These receptors were obtained from a male donor with ankylosing spondylitis.

This clonotype has at least ten counts. The chain recombines TRBV7-3 with TRBJ2-2, with D perhaps TRBD1 (6 bases). Germline CDR1 SGHTA, CDR2 FQGTGA. Trimming shortened V by 5 bases and J by 6 bases, and 16 bases separated the two germline ends. CDR3 length: 15 amino acids. CDR3 nucleotide sequence: TGTGCCAGCAGCCCCGGGACAAGTCTCTCCGGGGAGCTGTTTTTT. It encodes CASSPGTSLSGELFF.

This clonotype was seen many times. This sequence joins TRBV29-1 and TRBJ2-3, with 8 bases identical to TRBD1. The junction had 13 bases not matched to a gene; V was cut back by 7 bases and J by 4 bases. Germline values: CDR1 SQVTM, CDR2 ANQGSEA. The CDR3 runs 15 residues. As DNA, the CDR3 is TGCAGCGCAAAACCCGGACAGGGCCAGGCAGATACGCAGTATTTT. Encoded protein: CSAKPGQGQADTQYF.

This clonotype was counted between two and nine times. The chain is built from TRBV28 and TRBJ1-3; 7 bases align to TRBD1. This CDR3 is 16 amino acids long. The J segment lost 0 bases and the V segment lost 6 bases, leaving 8 bases of the junction unmatched. Germline CDR1 reads MDHEN; CDR2 reads SYDVKM. CDR3 amino acids: CASSPGQDLSGNTIYF. The CDR3 DNA is TGTGCCAGCAGCCCCGGACAGGACCTCTCTGGAAACACCATATATTTT.

The V call is TRBV9, the J call TRBJ2-3; TRBD1 aligns across 8 bases. The germline V gene has CDR1 SGDLS and CDR2 YYNGEE. Trimming at V came to 0 bases and at J to 3 bases, leaving 6 bases not matched to a gene. The CDR3 is made up of 16 amino acids. CDR3 nucleotide sequence: TGTGCCAGCAGCGTAGCAGGGGGCCCGGGAACAGATACGCAGTATTTT. Translation gives CASSVAGGPGTDTQYF.

V and J are TRBV25-1 and TRBJ2-1; 10 nucleotides agree with TRBD1. Germline trimming cut 7 bases from V and 8 bases from J; bases unmatched to any gene: 14. This CDR3 contains 16 residues. CDR1 and CDR2 (germline): MGHDK, SYGVNS. The CDR3 loop is CASTLSRQGAVDEQFF. In DNA, the CDR3 is TGTGCCAGCACCCTGAGTCGACAGGGGGCCGTAGATGAGCAGTTCTTC.

The rearrangement uses TRBV6-4 and TRBJ2-3; D possibly uses TRBD1 or TRBD2 (6 bases each). V shed 6 bases and J shed 2 bases, with 15 bases lying between them. Germline V lookup: CDR1 MRHNA, CDR2 SNTAGT. The CDR3 sequence is 15 residues long. CDR3 protein: CASSPVGGPTDTQYF. In nucleotides, the CDR3 is TGTGCCAGCAGCCCTGTGGGGGGCCCCACAGATACGCAGTATTTT.

At least ten counts were recorded for this clonotype. V and J are TRBV7-2 and TRBJ1-6; D is unresolved. Trimming cost V 3 bases and J 7 bases, with 19 bases left between them. This CDR3 spans 17 amino acids. Germline V gene sequence: CDR1 SGHTA, CDR2 FQGNSA. The DNA for the CDR3 is TGTGCCAGCAGCTTTGTCGACGGAGTTCAGGCGAATTCACCCCTCCACTTT. Translation gives CASSFVDGVQANSPLHF.

This clonotype was picked up a small number of times. The chain is built from TRBV12-3 or TRBV12-4 and TRBJ1-5, with TRBD1 matching over 7 bases. J was trimmed by 3 bases and V by 5 bases; bases with no gene match: 4. The CDR3 is made up of 14 amino acids. The DNA of the CDR3 is TGTGCCAGCAGTACGACAGGGACCAATCAGCCCCAGCATTTT. It codes for CASSTTGTNQPQHF.

This chain links TRBV10-3 with TRBJ1-2; D is unresolved. CDR3 length: 13 amino acids. Germline loops: CDR1 ENHRY, CDR2 SYGVKD. V dropped 7 bases and J dropped 0 bases, with 9 bases sitting between them. Here the CDR3 reads CAINGDSNYGYTF. In nucleotides, the CDR3 is TGTGCCATCAACGGGGATTCTAACTATGGCTACACCTTC.

The chain has TRBV20-1 and TRBJ1-2, with D unresolved. The CDR3 consists of 14 residues. Germline V gene data show CDR1 as DFQATT and CDR2 as SNEGSKA (reference sequence). V was cut by 0 bases and J by 8 bases, with 16 bases left in between. CDR3 in DNA: TGCAGTGCTAGAGAAGTGGGTCTTATGGCGGGCTACACCTTC. Protein: CSAREVGLMAGYTF.

This clonotype was found many times. The chain links TRBV20-1 to TRBJ2-2; 7 bases fit TRBD2. Germline CDR1 and CDR2: DFQATT and SNEGSKA (reference sequence). The CDR3 totals 17 residues. The ends lost 0 bases at V and 0 bases at J; junction bases unmatched: 7. CDR3 in DNA: TGCAGTGCTAGAGATGGGAGACTAGCCTCGAACACCGGGGAGCTGTTTTTT. It translates to CSARDGRLASNTGELFF.

The J gene is TRBJ1-1, the V gene TRBV3-1; tentatively, D is TRBD1 (6 bases). This CDR3 contains 12 residues. The V and J ends lost 7 bases and 3 bases respectively, with 9 bases between them. Germline-derived CDR1 and CDR2 are LGHDT and YNNKEL (reference sequence). The CDR3 DNA reads TGTGCCAGCAAACAGGGCGACACTGAAGCTTTCTTT. Its protein product is CASKQGDTEAFF. The full variable domain, its missing parts supplied by reference TRBV3-1 and TRBJ1-1, is DTAVSQTPKYLVTQMGNDKSIKCEQNLGHDTMYWYKQDSKKFLKIMFSYNNKELIINETVPNRFSPKSPDKAHLNLHINSLELGDSAVYFCASKQGDTEAFFGQGTRLTVV.

The rearrangement uses TRBV6-1 and TRBJ1-2; D is possibly TRBD1 (5 bases). Germline values: CDR1 MNHNS, CDR2 SASEGT. This CDR3 contains 12 residues. Trimming removed 0 bases from V and 12 bases from J, with 11 bases in between. CDR3: CASSEARTTNTF. The CDR3 bases are TGTGCCAGCAGTGAAGCCCGGACAACGAACACCTTC.

The V gene is TRBV4-1, the J gene TRBJ1-5, with 10 bases that match TRBD1. V trimming: 3 bases; J trimming: 7 bases; junction bases outside the gene matches: 9. This CDR3 region has 16 residues. Per germline, CDR1 MGHRA and CDR2 YSYEKL. The CDR3 is CASSQGQGCYRQPQHF. CDR3 sequence (DNA): TGCGCCAGCAGCCAGGGACAGGGGTGTTATCGGCAGCCCCAGCATTTT.

V usage is TRBV12-3 or TRBV12-4 and J usage is TRBJ1-1; D might be TRBD1 (5 bases). This CDR3 has 15 residues. V lost 1 base and J 4 bases, leaving 13 bases between the germline ends. The CDR3 bases are TGTGCCAGCAGTTTAGGGGGCTATGGGGGCACTGAAGCTTTCTTT. This encodes CASSLGGYGGTEAFF.

This clonotype appeared many times. This chain uses TRBV19 with TRBJ1-5; 8 bases agree with TRBD1. In germline, CDR1 is LNHDA, CDR2 SQIVND (reference sequence). The CDR3 loop spans 15 amino acids. V shed 1 base and J 7 bases; nucleotides not matched to a gene: 6. The CDR3 bases are TGTGCCAGTAGTATAGGGCAGGGGGCTTGGCAGCCCCAGCATTTT. Translation gives CASSIGQGAWQPQHF.

The chain recombines TRBV5-1 with TRBJ2-5; D possibly corresponds to TRBD1 (6 bases). In germline, CDR1 is SGHRS, CDR2 YFSETQ. Trimming took 0 bases from V and 5 from J, leaving 20 bases between them. The CDR3 covers 17 residues. CDR3 residues: CASSLGYRQDPLETQYF. CDR3 in DNA: TGCGCCAGCAGCTTGGGATACCGACAGGACCCCTTGGAGACCCAGTACTTC.

This clonotype was counted only a few times. The CDR3 sequence is CARGTSGRYHNEQFF. In DNA form, the CDR3 reads TGTGCCAGAGGGACTAGCGGGAGATATCACAATGAGCAGTTCTTC. The chain employs TRBV7-3 and TRBJ2-1; 14 positions match TRBD2. Germline V gene data show CDR1 as SGHTA and CDR2 as FQGTGA. The CDR3 is 15 amino acids. Trimming removed 9 bases from V and 5 bases from J; junction bases left unmatched: 6. Full variable domain (rest looked up from reference TRBV7-3 and TRBJ2-1): GAGVSQTPSNKVTEKGKYVELRCDPISGHTALYWYRQSLGQGPEFLIYFQGTGAADDSGLPNDRFFAVRPEGSVSTLKIQRTERGDSAVYLCARGTSGRYHNEQFFGPGTRLTVL.

The CDR3 sequence: CASRLGTGKTEAFF. The CDR3 bases are TGCGCCAGCAGACTAGGGACAGGGAAAACTGAAGCTTTCTTT. This sequence joins TRBV5-1 and TRBJ1-1, with TRBD1 matching 9 bases. Germline-derived CDR1 and CDR2 are SGHRS and YFSETQ. The V segment lost 5 bases and the J segment 5 bases; nucleotides outside the gene matches: 7. The CDR3 is 14 residues long.